This record covers a single TCR beta chain. Its antigen is as yet unknown. These data are taken from a study of long-term antiretroviral therapy in people with HIV. Findings of the study overall: Control repertoires displayed wider CDR3 length ranges than the HIV repertoires. The clones with expansion before ART were dominant in the repertoire at all time points.

Version v3.0 of the immunoSEQ assay ran at survey level. Using immunoSEQ multiplex PCR, the repertoire was profiled, and TCRdb retains in-frame clones only, with some absent. The sample includes about 20,000 clones, about 91% of them seen just once. Among participants with HIV, every one received treatment in the United States. Samples held roughly 0.95-11 million cryopreserved PBMC, and DNA extraction followed. Specimen: unsorted PBMCs, collected 4.4 years after starting antiretroviral therapy. This sequence was found in a woman aged 50 to 60 with HIV.

The CDR3 sequence: CASSLALGWGLGDNEQFF. DNA for the CDR3: TGTGCCAGCAGCTTAGCGCTGGGGTGGGGACTCGGAGACAATGAGCAGTTCTTC. The chain combines TRBV7-6 with TRBJ2-1; D may be TRBD2 (6 bases). The ends were cut back, 0 bases at V and 5 bases at J, with 20 bases in the middle. The CDR3 is 18 amino acids. The germline V gene encodes CDR1 SGHVS and CDR2 FNYEAQ. Based on the CDR3 plus reference TRBV7-6 and TRBJ2-1, the full variable domain is GAGVSQSPRYKVTKRGQDVALRCDPISGHVSLYWYRQALGQGPEFLTYFNYEAQQDKSGLPNDRFSAERPEGSISTLTIQRTEQRDSAMYRCASSLALGWGLGDNEQFFGPGTRLTVL.